This section outlines one T cell receptor (beta chain) sequence together with its context. Antigen unknown. The authors prepared the TCRbeta library with unique molecular identifiers. From the PCR reads, TCRdb called clonotypes with MiXCR, one entry per CDR3 protein. This sample has hundreds of thousands of distinct CDR3 sequences, with about an eighth found just once. The data belong to a study of T-cell reconstitution after alpha-beta-depleted transplantation in children. Study results and limitations: Some patients showed high day-60 TCRbeta diversity, which derived from surviving recipient T cells and thymic progenitors. Reported findings indicate that, about two months after transplant, alpha-beta T cells came from several hundred expanded clones, which were derived from non-depleted graft cells. T cells produced anew were the main source of T-cell counts and diversity one year after transplant.

This sequence was found in a male patient between 10 and 17 years old who had a stem cell transplant for acute myeloid leukemia, so the T cells may come from the graft donor. Sample: PBMCs, mostly from graft donor cells, taken 360 days after TCRalphabeta/CD19-depleted stem cell transplant.

CDR3 sequence: CSASERLWKDNEQFF. The DNA for the CDR3 is TGCAGTGCTAGCGAGCGTCTTTGGAAGGACAATGAGCAGTTCTTC. The gene calls are TRBV20-1 and TRBJ2-1; D is ambiguous. CDR1 is DFQATT, CDR2 SNEGSKA, per germline (reference sequence). Trimming stripped 3 bases from V and 5 bases from J, with 17 bases between. This CDR3 region has 15 residues.